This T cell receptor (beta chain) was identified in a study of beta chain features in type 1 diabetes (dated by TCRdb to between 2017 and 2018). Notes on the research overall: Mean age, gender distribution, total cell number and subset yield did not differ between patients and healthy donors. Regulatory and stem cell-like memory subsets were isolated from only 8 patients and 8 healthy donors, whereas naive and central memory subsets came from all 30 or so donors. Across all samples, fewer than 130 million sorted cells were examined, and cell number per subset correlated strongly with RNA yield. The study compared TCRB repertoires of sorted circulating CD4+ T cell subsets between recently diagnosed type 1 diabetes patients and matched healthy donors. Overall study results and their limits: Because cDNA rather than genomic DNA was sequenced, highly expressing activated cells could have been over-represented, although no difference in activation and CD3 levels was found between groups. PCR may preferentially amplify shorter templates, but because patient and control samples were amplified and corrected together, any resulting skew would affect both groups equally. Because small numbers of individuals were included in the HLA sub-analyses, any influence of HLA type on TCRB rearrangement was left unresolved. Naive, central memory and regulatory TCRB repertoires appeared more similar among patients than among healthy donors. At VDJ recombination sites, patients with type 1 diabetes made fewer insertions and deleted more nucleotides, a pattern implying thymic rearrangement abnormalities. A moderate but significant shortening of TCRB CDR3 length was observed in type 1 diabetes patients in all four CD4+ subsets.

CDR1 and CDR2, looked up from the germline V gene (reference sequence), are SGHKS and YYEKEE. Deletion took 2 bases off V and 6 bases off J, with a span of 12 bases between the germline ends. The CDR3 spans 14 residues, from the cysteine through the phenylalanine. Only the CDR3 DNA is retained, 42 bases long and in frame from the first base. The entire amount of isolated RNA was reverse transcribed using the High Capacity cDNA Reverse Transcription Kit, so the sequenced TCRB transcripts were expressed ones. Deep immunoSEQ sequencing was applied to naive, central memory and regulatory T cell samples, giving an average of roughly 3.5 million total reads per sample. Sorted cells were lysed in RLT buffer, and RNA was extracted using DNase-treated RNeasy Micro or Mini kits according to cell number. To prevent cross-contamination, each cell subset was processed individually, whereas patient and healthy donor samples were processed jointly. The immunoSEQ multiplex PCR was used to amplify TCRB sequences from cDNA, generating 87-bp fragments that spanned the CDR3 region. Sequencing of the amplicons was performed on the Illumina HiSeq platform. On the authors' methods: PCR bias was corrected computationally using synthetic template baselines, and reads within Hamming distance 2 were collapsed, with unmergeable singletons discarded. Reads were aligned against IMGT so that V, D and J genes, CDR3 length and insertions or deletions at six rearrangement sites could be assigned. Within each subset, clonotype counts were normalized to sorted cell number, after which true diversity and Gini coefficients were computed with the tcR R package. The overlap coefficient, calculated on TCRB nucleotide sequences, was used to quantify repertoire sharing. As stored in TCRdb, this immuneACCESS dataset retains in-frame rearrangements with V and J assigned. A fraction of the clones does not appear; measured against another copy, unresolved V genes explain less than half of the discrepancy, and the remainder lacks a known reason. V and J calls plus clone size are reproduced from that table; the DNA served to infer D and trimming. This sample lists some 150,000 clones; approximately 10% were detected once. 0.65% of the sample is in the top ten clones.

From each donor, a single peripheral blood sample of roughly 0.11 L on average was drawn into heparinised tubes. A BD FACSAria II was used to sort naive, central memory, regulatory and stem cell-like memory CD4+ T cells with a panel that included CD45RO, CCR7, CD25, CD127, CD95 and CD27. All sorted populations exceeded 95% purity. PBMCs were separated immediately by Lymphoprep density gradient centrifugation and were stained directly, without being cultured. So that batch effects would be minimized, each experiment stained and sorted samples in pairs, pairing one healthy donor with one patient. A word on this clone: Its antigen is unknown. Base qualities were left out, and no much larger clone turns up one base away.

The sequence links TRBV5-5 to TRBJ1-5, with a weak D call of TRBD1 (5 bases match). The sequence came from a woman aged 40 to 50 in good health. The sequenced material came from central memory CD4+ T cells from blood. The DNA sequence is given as TGTGCCAGCAGCTTCGGACAAGGGGCTCAGCCCCAGCATTTT. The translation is CASSFGQGAQPQHF. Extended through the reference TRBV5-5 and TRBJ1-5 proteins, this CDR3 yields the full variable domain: DAGVTQSPTHLIKTRGQQVTLRCSPISGHKSVSWYQQVLGQGPQFIFQYYEKEERGRGNFPDRFSARQFPNYSSELNVNALLLGDSALYLCASSFGQGAQPQHFGDGTRLSIL.